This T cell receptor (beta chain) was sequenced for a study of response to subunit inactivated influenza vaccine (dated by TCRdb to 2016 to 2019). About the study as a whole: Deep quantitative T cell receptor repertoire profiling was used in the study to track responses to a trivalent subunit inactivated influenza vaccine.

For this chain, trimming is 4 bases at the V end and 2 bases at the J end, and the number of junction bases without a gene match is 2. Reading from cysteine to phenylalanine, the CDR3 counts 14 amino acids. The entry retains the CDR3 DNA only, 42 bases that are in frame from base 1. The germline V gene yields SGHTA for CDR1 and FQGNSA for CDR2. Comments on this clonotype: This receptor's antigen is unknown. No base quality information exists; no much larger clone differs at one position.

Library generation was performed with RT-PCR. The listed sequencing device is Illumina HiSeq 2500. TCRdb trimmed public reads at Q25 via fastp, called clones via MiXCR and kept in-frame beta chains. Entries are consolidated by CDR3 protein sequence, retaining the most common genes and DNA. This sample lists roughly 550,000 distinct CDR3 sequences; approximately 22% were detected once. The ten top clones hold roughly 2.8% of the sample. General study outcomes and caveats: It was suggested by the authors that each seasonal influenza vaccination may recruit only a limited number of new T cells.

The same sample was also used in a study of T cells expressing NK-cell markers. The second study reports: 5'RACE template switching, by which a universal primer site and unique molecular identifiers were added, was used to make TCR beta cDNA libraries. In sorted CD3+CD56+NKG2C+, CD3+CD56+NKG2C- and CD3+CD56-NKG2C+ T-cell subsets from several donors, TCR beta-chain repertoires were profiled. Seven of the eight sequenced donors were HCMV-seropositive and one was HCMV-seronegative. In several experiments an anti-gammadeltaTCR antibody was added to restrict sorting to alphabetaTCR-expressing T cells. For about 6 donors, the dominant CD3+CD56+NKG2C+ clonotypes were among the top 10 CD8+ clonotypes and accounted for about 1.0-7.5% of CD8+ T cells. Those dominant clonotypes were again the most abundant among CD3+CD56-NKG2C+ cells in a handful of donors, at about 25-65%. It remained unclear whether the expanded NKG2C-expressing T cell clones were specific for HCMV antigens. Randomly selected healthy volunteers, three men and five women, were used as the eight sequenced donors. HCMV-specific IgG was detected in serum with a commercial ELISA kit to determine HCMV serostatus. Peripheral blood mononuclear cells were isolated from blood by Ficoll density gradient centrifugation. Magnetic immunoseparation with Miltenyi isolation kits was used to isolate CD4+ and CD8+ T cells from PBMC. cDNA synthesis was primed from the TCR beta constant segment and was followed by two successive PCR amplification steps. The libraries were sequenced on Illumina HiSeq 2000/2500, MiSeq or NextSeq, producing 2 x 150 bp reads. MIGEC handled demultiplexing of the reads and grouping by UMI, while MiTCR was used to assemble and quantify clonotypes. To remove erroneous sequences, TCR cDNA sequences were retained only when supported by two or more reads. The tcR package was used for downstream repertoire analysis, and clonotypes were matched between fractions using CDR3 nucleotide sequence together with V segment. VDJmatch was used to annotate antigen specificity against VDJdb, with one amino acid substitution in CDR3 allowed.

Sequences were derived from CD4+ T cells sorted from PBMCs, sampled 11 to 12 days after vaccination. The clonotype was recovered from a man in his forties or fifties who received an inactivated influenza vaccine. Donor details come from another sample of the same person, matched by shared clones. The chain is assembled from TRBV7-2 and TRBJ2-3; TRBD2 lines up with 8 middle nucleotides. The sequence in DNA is TGTGCCAGCAGCTATAGCGGGGACACAGATACGCAGTATTTT. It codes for CASSYSGDTDTQYF.